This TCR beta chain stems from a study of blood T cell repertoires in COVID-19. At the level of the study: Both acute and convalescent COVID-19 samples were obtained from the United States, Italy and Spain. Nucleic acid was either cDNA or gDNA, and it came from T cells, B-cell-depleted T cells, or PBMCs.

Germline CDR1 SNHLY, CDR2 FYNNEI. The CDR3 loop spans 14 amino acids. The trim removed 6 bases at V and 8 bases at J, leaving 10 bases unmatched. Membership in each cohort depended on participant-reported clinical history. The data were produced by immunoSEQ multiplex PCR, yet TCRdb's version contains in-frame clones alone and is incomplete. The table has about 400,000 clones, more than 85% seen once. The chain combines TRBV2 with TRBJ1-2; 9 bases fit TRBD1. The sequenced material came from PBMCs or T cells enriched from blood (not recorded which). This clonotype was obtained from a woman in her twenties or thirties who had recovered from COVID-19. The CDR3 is CASRGTGSGVGYTF. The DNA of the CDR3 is TGTGCCAGCAGGGGGACAGGGAGTGGTGTAGGCTACACCTTC.